The TCR beta chain described here comes from a study of graft-versus-host responses after intestinal transplantation. Study background: Transplant types were multivisceral, liver-intestinal, or isolated intestinal.

The protocol was immunoSEQ multiplex PCR, while the TCRdb copy is restricted to in-frame clones and leaves out a portion. The sample contains around 100,000 clones, approximately 92% of which appear only once. Regarding the study as a whole: HvG clone declines early post-transplant were associated with peak circulating GvH levels. Within allografts, high graft-versus-host to host-versus-graft clonal ratios were seen among patients with graft-donor T cell macrochimerism. GvH clonotypes were identified within recipient marrow, with a subset emerging first in ileum or blood.

This CDR3 has 13 amino acids. Per the germline V gene, CDR1 is SNHLY and CDR2 is FYNNEI. V was clipped by 6 bases and J by 0 bases, with 9 bases between them. About this clone itself: What it binds is unknown.

The V and J genes are TRBV2 and TRBJ2-7; tentatively, D is TRBD1 (6 bases). This TCR was sampled from a human donor who was the organ donor for an intestinal transplant. Specimen: unstimulated CD4+ T cells sorted from spleen or lymph node cells, collected before transplant. In DNA, the CDR3 is TGTGCCAGCAGGGGGACAACCTCCTACGAGCAGTACTTC. Translated: CASRGTTSYEQYF.